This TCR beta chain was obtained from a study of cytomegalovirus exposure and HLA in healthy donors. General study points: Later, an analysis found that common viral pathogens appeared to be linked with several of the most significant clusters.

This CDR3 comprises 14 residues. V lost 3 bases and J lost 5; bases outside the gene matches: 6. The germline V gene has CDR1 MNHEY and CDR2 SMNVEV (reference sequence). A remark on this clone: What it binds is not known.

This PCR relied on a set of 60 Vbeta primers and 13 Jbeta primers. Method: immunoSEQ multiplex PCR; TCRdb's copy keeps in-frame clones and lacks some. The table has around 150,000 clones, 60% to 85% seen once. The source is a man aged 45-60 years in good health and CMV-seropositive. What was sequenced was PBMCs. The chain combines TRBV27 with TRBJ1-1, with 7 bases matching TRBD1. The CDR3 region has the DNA TGTGCCAGCAGTTTCGACAGGGTTAGGACTGAAGCTTTCTTT. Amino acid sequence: CASSFDRVRTEAFF.